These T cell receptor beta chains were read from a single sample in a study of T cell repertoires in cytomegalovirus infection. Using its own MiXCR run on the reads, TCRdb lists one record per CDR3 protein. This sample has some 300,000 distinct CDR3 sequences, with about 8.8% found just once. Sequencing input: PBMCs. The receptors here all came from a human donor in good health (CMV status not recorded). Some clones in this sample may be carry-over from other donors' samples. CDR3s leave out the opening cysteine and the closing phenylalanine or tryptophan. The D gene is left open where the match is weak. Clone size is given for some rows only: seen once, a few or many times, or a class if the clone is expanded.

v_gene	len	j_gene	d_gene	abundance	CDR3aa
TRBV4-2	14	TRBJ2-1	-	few	ASSQEKQVSYNEQF
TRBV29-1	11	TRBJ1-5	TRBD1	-	SVASDRDQPQH
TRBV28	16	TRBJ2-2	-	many	ASSPPRGQKTNTGELF
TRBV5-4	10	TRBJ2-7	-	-	ASSRGDYEQY
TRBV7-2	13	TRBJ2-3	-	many	ASSPSRQLADTQY
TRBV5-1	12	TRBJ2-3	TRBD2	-	ASTGLAPTDTQY
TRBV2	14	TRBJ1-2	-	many	ASSIPSAAANYGYT
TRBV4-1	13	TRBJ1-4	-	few	ASSQDGARLEKLF
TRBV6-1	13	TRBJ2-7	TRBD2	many	ASSLGGTSSYEQY
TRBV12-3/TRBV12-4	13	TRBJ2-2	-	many	ASSLTQVNSGELF
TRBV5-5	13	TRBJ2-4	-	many	ASSLGTVLKNIQY
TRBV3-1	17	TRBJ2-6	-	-	ASSGYTGTELNGANVLT
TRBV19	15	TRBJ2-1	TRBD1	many	ASRNPGQGFPYNEQF
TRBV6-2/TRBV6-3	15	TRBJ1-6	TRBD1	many	ASSYSPQGARNSPLH
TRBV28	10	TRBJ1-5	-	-	ASSFGNQPQR
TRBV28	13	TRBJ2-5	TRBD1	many	ASSVRGPFRETQY
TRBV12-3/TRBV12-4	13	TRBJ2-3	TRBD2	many	ASSPRELRTDTQY
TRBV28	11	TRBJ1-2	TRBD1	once	ASTRDSNYGYT
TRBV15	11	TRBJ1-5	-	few	ATSRESNQPQH
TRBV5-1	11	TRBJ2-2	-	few	ASNQGNTGELF
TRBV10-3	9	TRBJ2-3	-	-	AIMGTDTQY
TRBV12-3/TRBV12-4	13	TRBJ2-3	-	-	AITRGDASTDTQY
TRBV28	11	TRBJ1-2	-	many	ASSSPANYGYT
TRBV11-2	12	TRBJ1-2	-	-	ASSFGTVGYGYT
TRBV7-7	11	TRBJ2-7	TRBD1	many	ASSSDRGDEQY
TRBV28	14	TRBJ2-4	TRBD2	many	ASSLFNSGGSNIQY
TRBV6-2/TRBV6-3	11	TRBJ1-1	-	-	ASRQPPGTEAF
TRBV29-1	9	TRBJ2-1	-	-	SAGPYNEQF
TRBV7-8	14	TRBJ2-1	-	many	ASSPGPGIVRNEQF
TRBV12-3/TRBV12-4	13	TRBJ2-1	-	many	ASSWDGTLPRGQF
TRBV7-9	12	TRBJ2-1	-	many	ASSLDGSGGEQF
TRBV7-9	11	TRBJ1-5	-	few	ASSSGLNQPQH
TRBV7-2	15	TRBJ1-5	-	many	ASSLAPGGIGNQPQH
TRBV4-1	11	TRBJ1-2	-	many	ASSQAGYGGYT
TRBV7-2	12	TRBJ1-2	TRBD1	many	ASSPRTGGDGYT
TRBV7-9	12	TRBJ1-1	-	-	ASRRGGGHTEAF
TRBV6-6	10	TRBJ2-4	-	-	ASTPQGNIQY
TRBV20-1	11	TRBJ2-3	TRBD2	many	SASPGGRDTQY
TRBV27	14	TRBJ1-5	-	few	ASSLSQFSIRSAQH
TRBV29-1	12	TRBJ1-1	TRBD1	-	SGRDRARDTEAF
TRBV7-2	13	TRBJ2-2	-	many	ASSLDSPNTGELF
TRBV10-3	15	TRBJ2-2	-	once	AIRPTWGQTDTGELF
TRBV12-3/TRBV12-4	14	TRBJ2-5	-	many	ASSRLQGTWGETQY
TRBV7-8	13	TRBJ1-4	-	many	ASSLASGRGEKLF
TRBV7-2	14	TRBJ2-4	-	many	ASSLDQGSAKNIQY
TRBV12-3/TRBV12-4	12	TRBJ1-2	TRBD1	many	ASSLATGVDGYT
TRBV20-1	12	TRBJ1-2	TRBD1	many	SVGTGGRDYGYT
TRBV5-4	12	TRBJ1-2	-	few	ASSPRSNPPPGT
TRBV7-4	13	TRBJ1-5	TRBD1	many	ASSPRGQSNQPQH
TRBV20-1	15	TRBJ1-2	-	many	SARPSAPAELSYGYT
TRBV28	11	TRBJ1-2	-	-	ASSLAGSYGYT
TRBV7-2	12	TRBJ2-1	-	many	ASSLETSSAEQF
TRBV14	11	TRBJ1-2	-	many	ATNPLSLDGYT
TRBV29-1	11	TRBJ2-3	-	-	SEKISRTDTQY